This T cell receptor beta chain was recorded in a study of regulatory T cells in long-lasting Graves disease. Overall study context: A definition of persistent Graves' disease required over 5 years of antithyroid drugs plus positive TSH receptor antibodies.

Researchers made TCR beta libraries by using iRepertoire HTBI primers and running Arm-PCR on CDR3 regions. A single record per CDR3 protein comes from TCRdb applying MiXCR to the multiplex PCR reads. The sample has almost 350,000 distinct CDR3 sequences, around a fifth seen once. The sample holds a few counts of this clonotype. Time point described: persistent/refractory GD, antithyroid drugs over 5 years with positive TRAb. The TCR library used RNA extracted from PBMCs. The CDR3 sequence is 15 residues long. Germline CDR1 is SGHRS and CDR2 is YFSETQ. The trim removed 4 bases at V and 4 bases at J, leaving 8 bases unmatched.

The gene calls are TRBV5-1 and TRBJ1-1, with 9 nucleotides matching TRBD1. The specimen was peripheral blood mononuclear cells (PBMCs), collected when the disease was refractory, from a patient treated with antithyroid drugs. This sequence originates from a female donor with Graves disease. The CDR3 spells CASSITQGARTEAFF. Written as DNA, the CDR3 is TGCGCCAGCAGCATCACACAGGGGGCTCGCACTGAAGCTTTCTTT.